Listed here are 27 T cell receptor beta chains from one sample, sequenced in a study of blood T cell repertoires in COVID-19. Profiling relied on immunoSEQ multiplex PCR, and the TCRdb table lists in-frame clones only, not all of them. The sample lists about 61,000 clones; about 77% were seen once. The sample comprised peripheral blood. Source of these receptors: a man older than 75 with active or convalescent COVID-19.

The CDR3 is CASRGTGEGYGYTF. The CDR3 DNA follows: TGTGCCAGCAGAGGGACAGGAGAGGGGTATGGCTACACCTTC. The chain combines TRBV6-5 with TRBJ1-2; 8 nucleotides match TRBD1. V lost 6 bases and J lost 5; bases outside the gene matches: 8. The V gene's germline CDR1 is MNHEY and CDR2 SVGAGI. The CDR3 totals 14 residues.

This clone showed up just once. The gene calls are TRBV5-1 and TRBJ1-2, with 12 positions matching TRBD1. Germline assignment: CDR1 SGHRS and CDR2 YFSETQ. The CDR3 consists of 15 residues. Trimming took 0 bases from V and 8 from J; bases not matched to a gene: 5. As DNA, the CDR3 is TGCGCCAGCAGCTTGGCCGGGACAGGGGGCGTAGGCTACACCTTC. Amino acids: CASSLAGTGGVGYTF.

This clone has just a few counts. The chain carries TRBV2 and TRBJ2-6; tentatively, D is TRBD1 (6 bases). The CDR3 consists of 17 residues. Germline-derived CDR1 and CDR2 are SNHLY and FYNNEI. Trimming cost V 5 bases and J 0 bases, with 14 bases left between them. The CDR3 coding sequence is TGTGCCAGCAGTTCTAGACAGGCCAACTCTGGGGCCAACGTCCTGACTTTC. Its protein is CASSSRQANSGANVLTF.

This chain links TRBV27 with TRBJ1-1; D possibly corresponds to TRBD1 (6 bases). V shed 8 bases and J shed 1 base, with 14 bases lying between them. Germline CDR1 and CDR2: MNHEY and SMNVEV (reference sequence). This CDR3 region has 14 residues. The chain's CDR3 is CASRQASGNTEAFF. The CDR3 DNA sequence: TGTGCCAGCCGACAGGCGTCGGGGAACACTGAAGCTTTCTTT.

A single count supports this clone. The CDR3 reads CASSYGGGNTIYF. The DNA for the CDR3 is TGTGCCAGCAGTTATGGAGGTGGAAACACCATATATTTT. This chain uses TRBV6-5 with TRBJ1-3; D not resolved. Trimming cost V 3 bases and J 3 bases, with 6 bases left between them. Germline CDR1 MNHEY, CDR2 SVGAGI. CDR3 length: 13 amino acids.

The chain uses TRBV7-2 and TRBJ2-6; maybe TRBD1 (5 bases). Deletions cut 5 bases from V and 2 bases from J, with 10 bases between. CDR3 length: 15 amino acids. CDR1 and CDR2 from the germline V gene are SGHTA and FQGNSA. This CDR3 is CASSPQVAGANVLTF. Here the CDR3 DNA reads TGTGCCAGCAGCCCACAGGTTGCTGGGGCCAACGTCCTGACTTTC.

V usage is TRBV27 and J usage is TRBJ1-5; no clear D. Trimming removed 5 bases from V and 7 bases from J, with 12 bases in between. CDR3 length: 13 amino acids. Germline V gene lookup returns CDR1 MNHEY and CDR2 SMNVEV (reference sequence). CDR3 sequence reads: CASSPSGGQPQHF. CDR3 nucleotides: TGTGCCAGCAGTCCCTCAGGTGGCCAGCCCCAGCATTTT.

The CDR3 DNA follows: TGTGCCAGCAGTACACGACAGATAGAGACCCAGTACTTC. Its translation is CASSTRQIETQYF. V usage is TRBV6-1 and J usage is TRBJ2-5; D possibly corresponds to TRBD1 (5 bases). Germline CDR1 MNHNS, CDR2 SASEGT. This CDR3 spans 13 amino acids. Between the trimmed V and J ends, which lost 5 bases and 4 bases, there was a span of 11 bases.

This clone was detected once. V and J are TRBV2 and TRBJ1-6; D call uncertain. Trimming cost V 6 bases and J 7 bases, with 10 bases left between them. The CDR3 is 13 residues long. Per the germline V gene, CDR1 is SNHLY and CDR2 is FYNNEI. The CDR3 sequence: CASSLDLNSPLHF. The CDR3 nucleotides are TGTGCCAGCAGCTTAGACTTAAATTCACCCCTCCACTTT.

V usage is TRBV6-4 and J usage is TRBJ1-2; TRBD1 matches 9 bases. J lost 6 bases, V lost 6 bases, and 8 bases had no gene match. The germline V gene has CDR1 MRHNA and CDR2 SNTAGT. The CDR3 totals 14 residues. In nucleotides, the CDR3 is TGTGCCAGCAGGCAAACAGGGGGCGATAATGGCTACACCTTC. Translated: CASRQTGGDNGYTF.

The chain employs TRBV20-1 and TRBJ1-2; 7 bases line up with TRBD1. The V gene end was trimmed by 3 bases and the J gene end by 4 bases; junction bases not matched to a gene: 8. Germline assignment: CDR1 DFQATT and CDR2 SNEGSKA (reference sequence). The CDR3 loop spans 14 amino acids. This CDR3 is CSASRAGGSYGYTF. CDR3 nucleotide sequence: TGCAGTGCTAGTCGGGCAGGGGGTTCCTATGGCTACACCTTC.

The chain couples TRBV23-1 to TRBJ2-7; D uncertain. TRBV23-1 is known as an ORF, though its function is uncertain. The CDR3 extends over 16 amino acids. With 5 bases removed from V and 7 bases from J, the gap between germline ends came to 24 bases. The CDR3 sequence: CASSWSVSPCPTEQYF. The CDR3 bases are TGCGCCAGCAGTTGGAGCGTTAGCCCTTGCCCCACTGAGCAGTACTTC.

The gene calls are TRBV5-1 and TRBJ2-3; D is unclear. The CDR3 sequence is 15 residues long. V lost 0 bases to trimming and J lost 1 base, with 9 bases between them. Germline V gene lookup returns CDR1 SGHRS and CDR2 YFSETQ. CDR3 region: CASSLVVEGTDTQYF. For the CDR3, the DNA is TGCGCCAGCAGCTTGGTGGTAGAGGGCACAGATACGCAGTATTTT.

This chain joins TRBV27 and TRBJ1-5, with 7 bases matching TRBD1. Germline assignment: CDR1 MNHEY and CDR2 SMNVEV (reference sequence). The V and J ends lost 6 bases and 8 bases, in that order; junction bases with no gene match: 7. This CDR3 is 13 amino acids long. The CDR3, as DNA: TGTGCCAGCAGCTCGGGACAGTCAGAGCCCCAGCATTTT. Translation: CASSSGQSEPQHF.

The chain joins TRBV2 to TRBJ2-2, with D perhaps TRBD1 (6 bases). CDR1 SNHLY and CDR2 FYNNEI come from the germline V gene. This CDR3 comprises 15 residues. V lost 7 bases and J 5 bases, leaving 17 bases between the germline ends. DNA of the CDR3: TGTGCCAGCAATAAGGACAGCGAGGGGACCGGGGAGCTGTTTTTT. Its protein product is CASNKDSEGTGELFF.

V is TRBV28 and J is TRBJ2-5; 9 bases are a match to TRBD1. The V and J ends lost 0 bases and 3 bases, in that order; junction bases with no gene match: 2. The CDR3 is made up of 15 amino acids. The germline CDR1 and CDR2 sequences are MDHEN and SYDVKM. In DNA form, the CDR3 reads TGTGCCAGCAGTTTATGGGACAGGGGAAAAGAGACCCAGTACTTC. Translating gives CASSLWDRGKETQYF.

This rearrangement joins TRBV6-4 to TRBJ1-1; 12 nucleotides align to TRBD1. J lost 13 bases, V lost 6 bases, and 12 bases had no gene match. The CDR3 length is 14 residues. Germline CDR1 MRHNA, CDR2 SNTAGT. The CDR3 loop reads CASSKAGQGARVFF. The CDR3 region has the DNA TGTGCCAGCAGCAAAGCGGGACAGGGGGCGCGAGTTTTCTTT.

This chain connects TRBV6-5 to TRBJ1-6; TRBD1 aligns across 8 bases. J lost 6 bases, V lost 6 bases, and 7 bases had no gene match. The CDR3 sequence is 15 residues long. Germline V gene lookup returns CDR1 MNHEY and CDR2 SVGAGI. CDR3 region: CASSNRGYSNSPLHF. CDR3 bases: TGTGCCAGCAGCAACAGGGGGTATAGTAATTCACCCCTCCACTTT.

The chain is built from TRBV3-1 (or the pseudogene TRBV3-2) and TRBJ1-3; D uncertain. The germline gives CDR1 LGHDT, CDR2 YNNKEL (reference sequence). V lost 7 bases and J lost 0, with 7 bases in between. This CDR3 is built from 13 residues. The CDR3 DNA is TGTGCCAGCATGATTAGCTCTGGAAACACCATATATTTT. Translation: CASMISSGNTIYF.

The V call is TRBV3-1 (or the pseudogene TRBV3-2), the J call TRBJ1-5, with 11 nucleotides matching TRBD1. Germline loops: CDR1 LGHDT, CDR2 YNNKEL (reference sequence). This CDR3 has 17 residues. The junction had 6 bases not matched to a gene; V was cut back by 4 bases and J by 1 base. The CDR3 is CASSPGQGALSNQPQHF. In DNA, the CDR3 is TGTGCCAGCAGCCCTGGACAGGGGGCATTGAGCAATCAGCCCCAGCATTTT.

This chain connects TRBV24-1 to TRBJ2-3; D is unclear. With 7 bases removed from V and 6 bases from J, the gap between germline ends came to 10 bases. The CDR3 contains 12 residues. From germline, CDR1 is KGHDR and CDR2 SFDVKD. CDR3 amino acids: CATRSGGDTQYF. In nucleotides, the CDR3 is TGTGCCACCAGATCGGGTGGGGATACGCAGTATTTT.

This clone was seen more than once but under ten times. The chain has TRBV28 and TRBJ2-3; 7 positions match TRBD2. This CDR3 comprises 15 residues. Looked up from germline, CDR1 is MDHEN and CDR2 is SYDVKM. J gave up 3 bases and V 6 bases, and 9 bases lay outside the gene matches. CDR3 amino acids: CASSPGRAGTDTQYF. The CDR3 bases are TGTGCCAGCAGCCCGGGAAGAGCGGGAACAGATACGCAGTATTTT.

The table lists this clone with a few counts. The V gene is TRBV27, the J gene TRBJ1-2; 9 bases line up with TRBD1. The V gene end was trimmed by 5 bases and the J gene end by 7 bases; junction bases not matched to a gene: 11. The CDR3 extends over 15 amino acids. Germline V gives CDR1 MNHEY, CDR2 SMNVEV (reference sequence). The CDR3 bases are TGTGCCAGCAGTACCCACAGGGGGCAAGGTAGTGGCTACACCTTC. Translating gives CASSTHRGQGSGYTF.

The chain has TRBV19 and TRBJ2-1; the match to TRBD2 covers 8 bases. From germline, CDR1 is LNHDA and CDR2 SQIVND (reference sequence). This CDR3 spans 13 amino acids. V trimming: 10 bases; J trimming: 8 bases; junction bases outside the gene matches: 10. The CDR3 region has the DNA TGTGCCACAAGACTAGCGATTACCGATGAGCAGTTCTTC. It is translated as CATRLAITDEQFF. Full variable domain (remainder filled in from reference TRBV19 and TRBJ2-1): DGGITQSPKYLFRKEGQNVTLSCEQNLNHDAMYWYRQDPGQGLRLIYYSQIVNDFQKGDIAEGYSVSREKKESFPLTVTSAQKNPTAFYLCATRLAITDEQFFGPGTRLTVL.

The chain uses TRBV27 and TRBJ2-7; TRBD1 matches at 9 bases. The CDR3 has 14 amino acids. Germline loops: CDR1 MNHEY, CDR2 SMNVEV (reference sequence). Losses at the gene ends were 5 bases for V and 0 bases for J; bases not matched to a gene: 2. The chain's CDR3 is CASSGTGNSYEQYF. The CDR3 bases are TGTGCCAGCAGTGGGACAGGGAACTCCTACGAGCAGTACTTC.

The chain recombines TRBV10-3 with TRBJ2-3, with D possibly matching TRBD2 (6 bases). The CDR3 runs to 10 residues. The V gene's germline CDR1 is ENHRY and CDR2 SYGVKD. V was clipped by 8 bases and J by 6 bases, with 6 bases between them. The CDR3 nucleotides are TGTGCCATCGGGGGGGATACGCAGTATTTT. Translating it yields CAIGGDTQYF.

The genes are TRBV19 and TRBJ2-2; 11 bases agree with TRBD1. Germline V gene lookup returns CDR1 LNHDA and CDR2 SQIVND (reference sequence). V was pared by 10 bases and J by 2 bases, with 21 bases of the junction left unmatched. The CDR3 extends over 20 amino acids. DNA for the CDR3: TGTGCCACCCAAAGGGACAGGGGGTTTCCAACGCGCCTAAACACCGGGGAGCTGTTTTTT. Encoded protein: CATQRDRGFPTRLNTGELFF.